This T cell receptor beta chain appears in the sequencing data of a study of molecular identifiers for immune sequencing clone quantification. Regarding the study as a whole: The study found clones above 20 RNA copies held over 97% of effector molecules and under 1% in naive cells.

Sorted naive CD8 T cells were those defined as CD8+CD4-CCR7+CD45RA+. CDR1 MNHEY and CDR2 SMNVEV come from the germline V gene (reference sequence). V was pared by 4 bases and J by 4 bases, with 4 bases of the junction left unmatched. The CDR3 spans 14 residues. Previously reported methods and listed TCR primers produced the bulk TCR libraries. TCRdb analysed the PCR reads with MiXCR anew, one entry per CDR3 protein. This sample has about 500,000 distinct CDR3 sequences, with about a fifth found just once. This clonotype was observed at least ten times. The antigen is unknown. The V gene is TRBV27, the J gene TRBJ1-1; 9 nucleotides agree with TRBD1. Material for sequencing was naive CD8+ T cells from blood, with Jurkat cell RNA spiked in. Documented subset: FACS-sorted CD8+CD4-CCR7+CD45RA+ naive T cells. The TCR originated in a human donor in good health. Some libraries in this study had Jurkat cell RNA spiked in. The CDR3 here is CASSSTGGFTEAFF. As DNA, the CDR3 is TGTGCCAGCAGTTCAACAGGGGGCTTCACTGAAGCTTTCTTT.